A selection of T cell receptor beta chains follows, all from one sample in a study of shared clonotypes between healthy human individuals. The protocol was immunoSEQ multiplex PCR, while the TCRdb copy is restricted to in-frame clones and leaves out a portion. The sample includes about 470,000 clones, about four fifths seen only once; the top ten take roughly 13%. The sample consisted of PBMCs. The receptors were sampled from a woman in her thirties or forties in good health. Some clones in this sample may be carry-over from other donors' samples. Both conserved end residues are part of each CDR3. Fields, in order: J gene, V gene, CDR3 protein.

j_call: TRBJ1-3; v_call: TRBV2; cdr3_aa: CASRSFGNTIYF
j_call: TRBJ2-7; v_call: TRBV28; cdr3_aa: CASRGGVEASYEQYF
j_call: TRBJ2-2; v_call: TRBV7-3; cdr3_aa: CASSLSPNTGELFF
j_call: TRBJ1-5; v_call: TRBV11-3; cdr3_aa: CAGSTGSNQPQHF
j_call: TRBJ2-7; v_call: TRBV30; cdr3_aa: CAWNLGTASYEQYF
j_call: TRBJ1-1; v_call: TRBV7-3; cdr3_aa: CASSPGPNTEAFF
j_call: TRBJ1-2; v_call: TRBV5-1; cdr3_aa: CASSPRTGQGNYGYTF
j_call: TRBJ2-1; v_call: TRBV5-4; cdr3_aa: CASSPPLSSGNEQFF
j_call: TRBJ2-2; v_call: TRBV5-1; cdr3_aa: CASSLPSGTNTGELFF
j_call: TRBJ2-3; v_call: TRBV27; cdr3_aa: CASSLVRASTDTQYF
j_call: TRBJ2-3; v_call: TRBV11-2; cdr3_aa: CASSPLGLAGYTDTQYF
j_call: TRBJ2-7; v_call: TRBV30; cdr3_aa: CAWSRFQGFSEQYF
j_call: TRBJ2-7; v_call: TRBV28; cdr3_aa: CASSFSGRSDEQYF
j_call: TRBJ2-1; v_call: TRBV10-3; cdr3_aa: CAISESGSSYNEQFF
j_call: TRBJ2-1; v_call: TRBV20-1; cdr3_aa: CSARGGGAFF
j_call: TRBJ1-3; v_call: TRBV5-4; cdr3_aa: CASSLGGTGLSGNTIYF
j_call: TRBJ2-2; v_call: TRBV2; cdr3_aa: CASSEARVFTGELFF
j_call: TRBJ2-7; v_call: TRBV15; cdr3_aa: CATSRVLVTYEQYF
j_call: TRBJ2-2; v_call: TRBV5-1; cdr3_aa: CASSLATGATGELFF
j_call: TRBJ2-3; v_call: TRBV28; cdr3_aa: CASRGWAENTDTQYF
j_call: TRBJ2-2; v_call: TRBV5-4; cdr3_aa: CASSRSSGRAGGELFF
j_call: TRBJ2-1; v_call: TRBV7-2; cdr3_aa: CASSFRQGPYNEQFF
j_call: TRBJ2-7; v_call: TRBV29-1; cdr3_aa: CSAANGSAEQYF
j_call: TRBJ2-7; v_call: TRBV18; cdr3_aa: CASSPSGLPYEQYF
j_call: NA; v_call: TRBV27; cdr3_aa: CASRQDRVLGEQYF
j_call: TRBJ2-7; v_call: TRBV11-3; cdr3_aa: CASSLGGQGVGEQYF
j_call: TRBJ2-2; v_call: TRBV27; cdr3_aa: CASSRSPGQGPTGELFF
j_call: TRBJ2-3; v_call: TRBV18; cdr3_aa: CASSPRAGVTDTQYF
j_call: TRBJ1-1; v_call: TRBV11-1; cdr3_aa: CASTKPGAYTEAFF
j_call: TRBJ2-1; v_call: TRBV5-1; cdr3_aa: CASSFPGQGAGLNEQFF
j_call: TRBJ1-4; v_call: TRBV28; cdr3_aa: CASSPRGTGAREKLFF
j_call: TRBJ2-7; v_call: TRBV18; cdr3_aa: CASSPPTIRSYEQYF
j_call: NA; v_call: TRBV6-4; cdr3_aa: CASSDAGEARPAYEQYF
j_call: TRBJ2-2; v_call: TRBV18; cdr3_aa: CASSRTSGNTGELFF
j_call: TRBJ1-1; v_call: TRBV7-9; cdr3_aa: CASSLEGLGHTEAFF
j_call: TRBJ2-1; v_call: TRBV7-3; cdr3_aa: CASSLTGLAGPEQFF
j_call: TRBJ2-2; v_call: TRBV7-7; cdr3_aa: CASRQDGNTGELFF
j_call: TRBJ1-3; v_call: TRBV4-1; cdr3_aa: CASSQIGRSGNTIYF
j_call: TRBJ1-2; v_call: TRBV6-6; cdr3_aa: CASFGTAVNYGYTF
j_call: TRBJ2-7; v_call: TRBV19; cdr3_aa: CASSAGTMAPYEQYF
j_call: TRBJ2-2; v_call: TRBV2; cdr3_aa: CASRRENTGELFF
j_call: TRBJ2-3; v_call: TRBV5-1; cdr3_aa: CASTDRGRADTQYF
j_call: TRBJ2-1; v_call: TRBV7-4; cdr3_aa: CASSYLASGRRGDINEQFF
j_call: TRBJ2-7; v_call: TRBV30; cdr3_aa: CAWSVGLTSGYEQYF
j_call: TRBJ2-7; v_call: TRBV5-4; cdr3_aa: CASSAALGTSYEQYF
j_call: TRBJ2-7; v_call: TRBV29-1; cdr3_aa: CSVGSSSGEVIIEQYF
j_call: TRBJ1-1; v_call: TRBV2; cdr3_aa: CASSELGGQNTEAFF
j_call: TRBJ2-7; v_call: TRBV19; cdr3_aa: CASSMTGQLLEQYF
j_call: TRBJ2-5; v_call: TRBV30; cdr3_aa: CAWSVDGSGYVETQYF
j_call: TRBJ2-2; v_call: TRBV29-1; cdr3_aa: CSTTGGGFTGELFF
j_call: TRBJ2-3; v_call: TRBV2; cdr3_aa: CASNVAGGSTDTQYF
j_call: NA; v_call: TRBV4-3; cdr3_aa: CASSHATSGSYEQYF
j_call: TRBJ2-7; v_call: TRBV14; cdr3_aa: CASSQTGLASEQYF
j_call: TRBJ2-7; v_call: TRBV6-1; cdr3_aa: CASSLATGGSYEQYF
j_call: TRBJ2-2; v_call: TRBV4-2; cdr3_aa: CASSRDVTNTGELFF
j_call: TRBJ2-7; v_call: TRBV4-1; cdr3_aa: CASSQDRGFYEQYF
j_call: TRBJ2-1; v_call: TRBV28; cdr3_aa: CASLSGGAYNEQFF
j_call: TRBJ2-3; v_call: TRBV9; cdr3_aa: CASSVMWVTTDTQYF
j_call: TRBJ1-2; v_call: TRBV5-1; cdr3_aa: CASSTGQGIYGYTF
j_call: TRBJ2-7; v_call: TRBV2; cdr3_aa: CASSEVDHRYEQYF